This T cell receptor beta chain was documented in a study of Graves' ophthalmopathy and Graves' hyperthyroidism. Germline V gene sequence: CDR1 MNHNS, CDR2 SASEGT. Trimming took 5 bases from V and 7 from J, leaving 18 bases between them. This CDR3 is 14 amino acids long. RNA transcripts yielded amplified TCR beta CDR3 regions. An initial RT-PCR round employing HTBI primers preceded a second-round multiplex PCR. A single record per CDR3 protein comes from TCRdb applying MiXCR to the multiplex PCR reads. The sample records roughly 300,000 distinct CDR3 sequences, 15% to 20% being singletons. On this clonotype: Its antigen remains unknown.

The study enrolled ophthalmopathy donors with moderate-to-severe activity, CAS ≥3, NOSPECS ≥4 and duration under 3 months. Additional autoimmune diseases, uncontrolled infections, pregnancy or lactation disqualified patients. Points from the study as a whole: Ophthalmopathy progression was predicted with around 71% sensitivity and 72% to 80% specificity. Most expanded clonotypes in thyroid above 0.001 frequency also showed up in blood.

The sample was peripheral blood. The receptor was isolated from an adult man with Graves' ophthalmopathy. The V call is TRBV6-1, the J call TRBJ2-7, with D tentatively TRBD1 (6 bases). The DNA for the CDR3 is TGTGCCAGCAGTCCACCGGGACAATCGGGGGAGCAGTACTTC. Amino acid sequence: CASSPPGQSGEQYF.